What follows is one T cell receptor beta chain and its context. The antigen remains unidentified. The sample originates from a study of cytomegalovirus exposure and HLA in healthy donors. Study results and caveats: Later, an analysis showed that TCR beta chains associated with HLA were more clonally expanded than others that were equally common. Trimming of TCR beta V- and J-genes showed a link, identified in a later analysis, to a missense DCLRE1C variant. In vitro data verified a few CMV-associated chains as specific for CMV antigens.

The PCR had 60 Vbeta and 13 Jbeta primers. Authors' methods: As a later analysis found, there were tens of millions of unique TCR beta chains, of which roughly 11 million were shared. Only in-frame clones appear in the TCRdb table, and some are missing; sequencing was by immunoSEQ multiplex PCR. The DNA gave D and trimming, while V, J and clone size come from that table. The sample lists around 100,000 clones, roughly 74% occurring once. The V and J ends lost 5 bases and 3 bases, in that order; junction bases with no gene match: 11. The CDR3 extends over 17 amino acids. The germline V gene has CDR1 SGHTA and CDR2 FQGNSA.

The sequenced sample was PBMCs. This clonotype was sampled from a woman in her thirties in good health and CMV-seronegative. The chain has TRBV7-2 and TRBJ2-7; 12 bases are a match to TRBD1. The CDR3 coding sequence is TGTGCCAGCAGCCGGAGGGACAGGGGGCTGTCGAACTACGAGCAGTACTTC. This codes for CASSRRDRGLSNYEQYF.